These T cell receptor beta chains were read from a single sample in a study of cytomegalovirus exposure and HLA in healthy donors. Profiled with immunoSEQ multiplex PCR; TCRdb holds only in-frame clones, not every one. In the table there are about 110,000 clones, around nine tenths of which are singletons. Sequenced: PBMCs. The receptors come from a woman under 30 in good health and CMV-seronegative. The conserved cysteine and the conserved F or W are not part of the CDR3 here.

V gene	J gene	CDR3 length	CDR3 protein
TRBV23-1	TRBJ1-2	14	ASSRTSGGANYGYT
TRBV27	TRBJ1-5	13	ASSLVRDIGQPQH
TRBV15	TRBJ2-7	14	ATSRGPGTATDEQY
TRBV4-2	TRBJ2-1	13	ASRRGAGESDEQF
TRBV9	TRBJ1-1	16	ASSATPDRVAMNTEAF
TRBV6-6	TRBJ1-5	12	ASSLSDRNQPQH
TRBV5-4	TRBJ2-3	14	ASSRGTDQLTDTQY
TRBV5-6	TRBJ2-4	15	ASSISGLAGTKNIQY
TRBV5-1	TRBJ2-1	13	ASSLGAGSGDEQF
TRBV13	TRBJ1-2	11	ASSLTGPYGYT
TRBV28	TRBJ2-1	14	ASSLFRQADYNEQF
TRBV29-1	TRBJ2-1	12	SVEAAGSFSEQF
TRBV4-3	TRBJ1-2	13	ASSQERAAGRGYT
TRBV9	TRBJ1-5	10	ASSVPGGPQH
TRBV7-9	TRBJ1-3	14	ASSSPWTGDGNTIY
TRBV30	TRBJ1-5	13	AWSVRGGPNQPQH
TRBV5-4	TRBJ2-2	14	ASSLAVGAVTGELF
TRBV28	TRBJ1-1	10	ASRTGIPEAF
TRBV5-1	TRBJ2-7	13	ASSPRRGNSYEQY
TRBV11-2	TRBJ2-2	14	ASSAGLAGNTGELF
TRBV9	TRBJ2-1	11	ASSVGQYNEQF
TRBV7-9	TRBJ1-1	10	AVLRGNTEAF
TRBV6-4	TRBJ2-1	13	ASSPIAGDKDEQF
TRBV18	TRBJ2-3	17	ASSPGDRGYSTTTDTQY
TRBV4-3	TRBJ2-3	18	ASSQDPGHGFWRPTDTQY
TRBV7-6	TRBJ2-1	13	ASSPSGRVYNEQF
TRBV29-1	TRBJ2-6	14	SVPSGARSGANVLT
TRBV18	TRBJ2-1	16	ASSPGGRSGPSYNEQF
TRBV7-8	TRBJ2-7	12	ASSPAASEYEQY
TRBV7-8	TRBJ1-2	10	ASSLGGHGYT
TRBV28	TRBJ2-7	13	ASSASGTGRVEQY